The clone carrying this T cell receptor beta chain has ten or more counts. Its antigen is as yet unknown. This specimen comes from a study of T cells in Graves' hyperthyroidism and ophthalmopathy. Whole-study findings and limits: Using 13 V-J features, a model discriminated ophthalmopathy from stable hyperthyroidism. Most thyroid clonotypes with frequency above 0.001 were detected in blood.

The investigators amplified TCR beta CDR3 regions from RNA transcripts. A set of HTBI primers served as the primers for a first-round RT-PCR of the TCR CDR3. TCRdb passed the multiplex PCR reads through MiXCR, listing each CDR3 protein once. The sample yields about 250,000 distinct CDR3 sequences, around 22% seen once. Duration under 3 months, a NOSPECS grade of at least 4, and a Clinical Activity Score of at least 3 characterized the ophthalmopathy patients. Fresh peripheral blood, about 9.6 ml, yielded the PBMCs. The sequence came from a man aged 25 to 45 with Graves' ophthalmopathy. The sequenced sample was blood.

For the CDR3, the DNA is TGTGCCAGCAGCTTAGAAGGGGGCCTCTACGAGCAGTACTTC. Translating gives CASSLEGGLYEQYF. The rearrangement uses TRBV11-2 and TRBJ2-7; 7 nucleotides match TRBD1. CDR3 length: 14 residues. Trimming took 0 bases from V and 3 from J; bases not matched to a gene: 2. CDR1 and CDR2 from the germline V gene are SGHAT and FQNNGV.